The entry below describes one T cell receptor (beta chain). Its antigen remains unknown. The data originate from a study of T cell responses to AZD1222 COVID-19 vaccine. The table came from immunoSEQ multiplex PCR; TCRdb's copy has only in-frame clones and leaves some out. The sample lists fewer than 90,000 clones, roughly 86% seen once, with 5.6% in the top ten. Study-wide results and caveats: Once two AZD1222 doses were given, Spike-specific TCR breadth and depth went up. In the spike-specific TCR repertoire, nearly half reportedly target unmutated variant regions. Just a handful of AZD1222 recipients were seropositive at baseline. Donors, mostly white British, included more females; clonal diversity was possibly underestimated.

The CDR3 sequence is 13 residues long. Germline CDR1 MNHEY, CDR2 SVGAGI. Trimming removed 6 bases from V and 0 bases from J, with 8 bases in between. This sample comprised peripheral blood, obtained 28 days after the second AZD1222 dose. The TCR originated in an adult who received the AZD1222 COVID-19 vaccine. The rearrangement joins TRBV6-5 to TRBJ1-1; D is undetermined. The CDR3 protein is CASRTTVNTEAFF. The CDR3 DNA is TGTGCCAGCAGGACGACTGTGAACACTGAAGCTTTCTTT.